This T cell receptor beta chain appears in the sequencing data of a study of PD-L1 blockade in urothelial cancer. Overall study: Most of the 29 patients were men with bladder-origin urothelial cancer. From 0 to 3 prior chemotherapy regimens had been given to the patients.

Here immunoSEQ multiplex PCR was the method, and the copy in TCRdb shows in-frame clones only, minus some. The table has around 51,000 clones, about 86% seen once. The V gene end was trimmed by 1 base and the J gene end by 5 bases; junction bases not matched to a gene: 17. This CDR3 region has 18 residues. Looked up from germline, CDR1 is SGHAT and CDR2 is FQNNGV. The origin of this receptor is a man aged 60 to 69 with urothelial cancer. The chain employs TRBV11-2 and TRBJ2-7; 7 bases align to TRBD2. Here the sequenced sample was PBMCs, taken around atezolizumab (anti-PD-L1) treatment. In nucleotides, the CDR3 is TGTGCCAGCAGCTTAGTTCGCGGGAGATTAGATTTGGTTAACGAGCAGTACTTC. Translated, it gives CASSLVRGRLDLVNEQYF.